This T cell receptor (beta chain) came from a study of T cell responses to AZD1222 COVID-19 vaccine. Here immunoSEQ multiplex PCR was the method, and the copy in TCRdb shows in-frame clones only, minus some. Of 120,000 or so clones listed, roughly 91% are singletons. Note on this clone: Its matching antigen is unknown.

Germline V CDR1 and CDR2: MNHNY, SVGAGI (reference sequence). The V end lost 2 bases, the J end lost 1 base, and 14 bases lay between the germline ends. The CDR3 contains 16 residues. General study points: Unmutated variant regions reportedly attract nearly half of all spike-specific TCRs.

The sample in question was peripheral blood, obtained 28 days after the second AZD1222 dose. The V and J genes are TRBV6-6 and TRBJ1-1; weak D call: TRBD1 (6 bases). The receptor was isolated from an adult who received the AZD1222 COVID-19 vaccine. CDR3 sequence reads: CASSYPSGVGNTEAFF. The CDR3 region has the DNA TGTGCCAGCAGTTACCCGTCAGGGGTGGGGAACACTGAAGCTTTCTTT.